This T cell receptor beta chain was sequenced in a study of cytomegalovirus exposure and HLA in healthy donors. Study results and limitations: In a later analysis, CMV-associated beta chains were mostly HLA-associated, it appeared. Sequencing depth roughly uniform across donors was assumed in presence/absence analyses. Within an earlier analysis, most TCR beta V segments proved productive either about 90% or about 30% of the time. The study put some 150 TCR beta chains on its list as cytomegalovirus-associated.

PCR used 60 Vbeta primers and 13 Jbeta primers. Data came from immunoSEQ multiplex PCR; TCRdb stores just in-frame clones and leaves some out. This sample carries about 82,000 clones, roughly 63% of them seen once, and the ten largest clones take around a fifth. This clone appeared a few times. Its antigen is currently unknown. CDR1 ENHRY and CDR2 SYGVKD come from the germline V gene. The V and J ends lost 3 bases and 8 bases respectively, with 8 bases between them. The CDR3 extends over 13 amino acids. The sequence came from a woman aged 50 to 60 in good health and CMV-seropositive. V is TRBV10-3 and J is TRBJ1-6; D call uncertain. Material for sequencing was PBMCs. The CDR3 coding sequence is TGTGCCATCAGTGACCTTGAGGATTCACCCCTCCACTTT. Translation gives CAISDLEDSPLHF.